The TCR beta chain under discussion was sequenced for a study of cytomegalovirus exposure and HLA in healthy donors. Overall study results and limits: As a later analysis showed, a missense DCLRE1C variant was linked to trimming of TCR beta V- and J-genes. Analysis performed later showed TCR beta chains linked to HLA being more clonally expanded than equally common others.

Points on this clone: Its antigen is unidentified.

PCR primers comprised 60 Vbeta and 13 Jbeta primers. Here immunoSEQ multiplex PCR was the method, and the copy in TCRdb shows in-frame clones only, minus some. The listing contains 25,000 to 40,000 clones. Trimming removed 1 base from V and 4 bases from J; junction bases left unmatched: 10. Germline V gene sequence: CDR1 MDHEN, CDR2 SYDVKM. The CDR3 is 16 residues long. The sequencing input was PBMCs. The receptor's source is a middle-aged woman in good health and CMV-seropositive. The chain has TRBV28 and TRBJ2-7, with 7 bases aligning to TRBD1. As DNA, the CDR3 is TGTGCCAGCAGTTTATTTGGGACAGTCGGTGCTTACGAGCAGTACTTC. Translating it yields CASSLFGTVGAYEQYF.